Detailed here is one T cell receptor beta chain. This sample was included in a study of blood T cell repertoires in COVID-19. The assay was immunoSEQ multiplex PCR, and TCRdb's table has in-frame clones only and misses some. The table lists about 210,000 clones, around 90% of them singletons. The V gene lost 5 bases and the J gene lost 6 bases, with 19 bases spanning the gap. Per germline, CDR1 GTSNPN and CDR2 SVGIG (reference sequence). CDR3 length equals 14 residues. Material: PBMCs or T cells enriched from blood (not recorded which). This TCR derives from a young man with acute COVID-19. The J gene is TRBJ1-2, the V gene TRBV30, with D possibly being TRBD1 (5 bases). The CDR3 DNA is TGTGCCTGGGAGGGGCAGGAGACCTTTAATGGCTACACCTTC. Amino acids: CAWEGQETFNGYTF.